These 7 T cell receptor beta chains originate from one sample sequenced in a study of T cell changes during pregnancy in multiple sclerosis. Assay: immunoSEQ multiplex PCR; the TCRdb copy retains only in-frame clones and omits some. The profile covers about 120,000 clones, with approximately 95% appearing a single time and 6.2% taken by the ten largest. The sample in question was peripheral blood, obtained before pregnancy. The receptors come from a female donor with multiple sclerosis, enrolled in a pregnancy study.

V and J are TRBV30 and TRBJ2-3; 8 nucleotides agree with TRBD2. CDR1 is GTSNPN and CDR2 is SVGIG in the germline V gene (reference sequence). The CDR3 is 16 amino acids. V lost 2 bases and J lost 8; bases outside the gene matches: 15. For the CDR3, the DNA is TGTGCCTGGAGTTTCGGGACTAGAGTTCGTGCAGGTACGCAGTATTTT. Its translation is CAWSFGTRVRAGTQYF.

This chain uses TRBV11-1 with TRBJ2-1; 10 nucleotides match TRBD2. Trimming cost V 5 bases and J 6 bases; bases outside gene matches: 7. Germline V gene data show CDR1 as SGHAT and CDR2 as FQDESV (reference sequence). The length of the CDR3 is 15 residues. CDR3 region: CASSRSGGAGNEQFF. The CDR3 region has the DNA TGTGCCAGCAGCCGAAGCGGGGGGGCCGGCAATGAGCAGTTCTTC.

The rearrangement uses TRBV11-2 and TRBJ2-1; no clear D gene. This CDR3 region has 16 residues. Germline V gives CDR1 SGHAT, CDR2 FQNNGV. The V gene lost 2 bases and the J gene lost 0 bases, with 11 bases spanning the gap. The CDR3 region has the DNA TGTGCCAGCAGCTTATTGGGCCCAAGCTCCTACAATGAGCAGTTCTTC. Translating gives CASSLLGPSSYNEQFF.

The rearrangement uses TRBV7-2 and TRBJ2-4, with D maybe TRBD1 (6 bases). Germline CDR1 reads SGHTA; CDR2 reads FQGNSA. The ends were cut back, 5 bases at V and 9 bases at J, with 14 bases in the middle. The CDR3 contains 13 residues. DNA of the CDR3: TGTGCCAGCAGCGGGCGGACAGCCACCATTCAGTACTTC. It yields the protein CASSGRTATIQYF.

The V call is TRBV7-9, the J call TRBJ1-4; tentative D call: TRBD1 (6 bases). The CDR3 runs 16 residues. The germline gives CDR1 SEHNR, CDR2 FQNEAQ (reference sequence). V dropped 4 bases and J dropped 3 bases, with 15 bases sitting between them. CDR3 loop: CASSSIGGAANEKLFF. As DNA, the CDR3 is TGTGCCAGCAGCTCCATAGGGGGGGCTGCTAATGAAAAACTGTTTTTT.

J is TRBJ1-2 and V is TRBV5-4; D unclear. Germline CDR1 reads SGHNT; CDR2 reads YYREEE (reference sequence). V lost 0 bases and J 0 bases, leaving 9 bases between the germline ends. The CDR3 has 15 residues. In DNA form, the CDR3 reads TGTGCCAGCAGCTTGGATGCAGGCCCTAACTATGGCTACACCTTC. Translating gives CASSLDAGPNYGYTF.

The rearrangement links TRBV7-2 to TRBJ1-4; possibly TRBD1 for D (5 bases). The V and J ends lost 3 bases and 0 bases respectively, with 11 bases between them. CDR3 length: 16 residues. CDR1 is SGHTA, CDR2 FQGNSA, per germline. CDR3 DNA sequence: TGTGCCAGCAGCTTGGGGGGGGGTGCAACTAATGAAAAACTGTTTTTT. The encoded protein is CASSLGGGATNEKLFF.